This TCR beta chain derives from a study of T cells after yellow fever vaccination. This CDR3 is 17 amino acids long. Study conclusions and caveats: Weaker overall, the secondary response nonetheless peaked faster (day 5 versus 15). Subsequent booster samples again held most clones from primary vaccination (96% CD4, 85% to 90% CD8).

Notes on this clonotype: Its specificity is unknown.

MiXCR, applied by TCRdb to the 5' RACE reads, yields one record per CDR3 protein. The sample shows about 330,000 distinct CDR3 sequences, 6.8% of them seen only once. The sequence was collected from a man aged 18-30 years who received the YFV17D yellow fever vaccine. The chain is built from TRBV21-1 and TRBJ1-1; TRBD1, as called in the table, went unchecked against the DNA. TRBV21-1 is described as a pseudogene. The sample was PBMCs, taken 35 to 50 days after the first yellow fever vaccination. CDR3 sequence: CASRPLGARGPPVEAFF. The CDR3 DNA reads TGTGCCAGTCGCCCCCTGGGGGCGCGGGGACCTCCGGTTGAAGCTTTCTTT.